The 11 T cell receptor beta chains given below trace back to one sample, sequenced in a study of blood T cell repertoires in COVID-19. Sequencing used immunoSEQ multiplex PCR; TCRdb keeps in-frame clones, though not all of them. The table shows 250,000 to 300,000 clones, with roughly 83% occurring only once. Sequenced sample: peripheral blood. These receptors came from a man between 60 and 75 years old who had recovered from COVID-19.

This chain joins TRBV19 and TRBJ1-5; 7 bases are shared with TRBD1. Losses at the gene ends were 3 bases for V and 8 bases for J; bases not matched to a gene: 10. Germline assignment: CDR1 LNHDA and CDR2 SQIVND (reference sequence). This CDR3 has 15 residues. The CDR3 reads CASSMGLRGTEPQHF. Here the CDR3 DNA reads TGTGCCAGTAGTATGGGCCTCAGGGGGACGGAGCCCCAGCATTTT.

The chain is built from TRBV6-2 or TRBV6-3 and TRBJ1-4; D ambiguous. The CDR3 extends over 12 amino acids. From germline, CDR1 is MNHEY and CDR2 SVGEGT. V lost 2 bases and J 8 bases, leaving 6 bases between the germline ends. CDR3 in DNA: TGTGCCAGCAGTTACATGGGCGAAAAACTGTTTTTT. Translated: CASSYMGEKLFF.

This clone was detected only a few times. The genes are TRBV19 and TRBJ1-5, with 9 nucleotides matching TRBD1. Germline V gives CDR1 LNHDA, CDR2 SQIVND (reference sequence). Losses at the gene ends were 7 bases for V and 6 bases for J; bases not matched to a gene: 4. The CDR3 spans 13 residues. CDR3: CASNPDRGQPQHF. In DNA, the CDR3 is TGTGCCAGTAACCCGGACAGGGGTCAGCCCCAGCATTTT.

The V call is TRBV11-2, the J call TRBJ2-5; 7 bases are shared with TRBD2. The V segment lost 3 bases and the J segment 6 bases; nucleotides outside the gene matches: 13. In germline, CDR1 is SGHAT, CDR2 FQNNGV. The CDR3 contains 16 residues. The CDR3 is CASSLVGGGPVKTQYF. Written as DNA, the CDR3 is TGTGCCAGCAGCTTGGTGGGCGGGGGTCCAGTCAAGACCCAGTACTTC.

The chain combines TRBV18 with TRBJ1-4; 7 bases are a match to TRBD1. There are 14 residues in the CDR3. With V trimmed by 5 bases and J by 6 bases, 6 bases remained unmatched. Germline values: CDR1 KGHSH, CDR2 LQKENI. CDR3 residues: CASSDAGTDEKLFF. The CDR3 bases are TGTGCCAGCTCAGATGCCGGGACAGATGAAAAACTGTTTTTT. Complete variable domain (other parts from reference TRBV18 and TRBJ1-4): NAGVMQNPRHLVRRRGQEARLRCSPMKGHSHVYWYRQLPEEGLKFMVYLQKENIIDESGMPKERFSAEFPKEGPSILRIQQVVRGDSAAYFCASSDAGTDEKLFFGSGTQLSVL.

V gene TRBV19 combines with J gene TRBJ1-1, with D uncertain. Trimming left V 1 base short and J 6 bases short, with 9 bases between. The CDR3 is 13 residues long. The germline gives CDR1 LNHDA, CDR2 SQIVND (reference sequence). CDR3 sequence: CASSIARVAEAFF. CDR3 DNA: TGTGCCAGTAGTATAGCTCGGGTGGCTGAAGCTTTCTTT.

V is TRBV27 and J is TRBJ2-1; TRBD2 is a possible D gene (5 bases). The V end lost 7 bases, the J end lost 0 bases, and 13 bases lay between the germline ends. This CDR3 is built from 15 residues. The germline V gene encodes CDR1 MNHEY and CDR2 SMNVEV (reference sequence). The CDR3 reads CASTVSASSYNEQFF. The CDR3, as DNA: TGTGCCAGCACTGTTAGCGCAAGCTCCTACAATGAGCAGTTCTTC.

The chain employs TRBV11-2 and TRBJ2-5; 8 bases align to TRBD1. The CDR3 is 14 residues long. Germline V gene sequence: CDR1 SGHAT, CDR2 FQNNGV. Trimming removed 5 bases from V and 4 bases from J; junction bases left unmatched: 6. CDR3 DNA sequence: TGTGCCAGCAGCCCCGGACAGGGCGGAGAGACCCAGTACTTC. Its translation is CASSPGQGGETQYF. Variable domain in full (rest from reference TRBV11-2 and TRBJ2-5): EAGVAQSPRYKIIEKRQSVAFWCNPISGHATLYWYQQILGQGPKLLIQFQNNGVVDDSQLPKDRFSAERLKGVDSTLKIQPAKLEDSAVYLCASSPGQGGETQYFGPGTRLLVL.

In this sample, this clone turned up many times. The rearrangement links TRBV30 to TRBJ2-5; 9 nucleotides match TRBD1. The ends lost 0 bases at V and 7 bases at J; junction bases unmatched: 9. This CDR3 has 15 amino acids. Per germline, CDR1 GTSNPN and CDR2 SVGIG (reference sequence). The DNA for the CDR3 is TGTGCCTGGAGTGTGAAACCACAGGGGGCTGGGACCCAGTACTTC. Translating it yields CAWSVKPQGAGTQYF.

This clone was seen only once. The rearrangement joins TRBV5-5 to TRBJ1-4; D might be TRBD1 (6 bases). CDR1 and CDR2 from the germline V gene are SGHKS and YYEKEE (reference sequence). Trimming pared 0 bases from V and 7 bases from J, leaving 19 bases between. The CDR3 runs to 17 residues. The CDR3: CASSLALNRVGGEKLFF. CDR3 DNA: TGTGCCAGCAGCTTGGCCCTAAACAGGGTCGGAGGTGAAAAACTGTTTTTT.

This clone was observed a handful of times. V and J are TRBV11-2 and TRBJ2-1; 10 nucleotides match TRBD2. The J segment lost 8 bases and the V segment lost 1 base, leaving 5 bases of the junction unmatched. Germline V gene sequence: CDR1 SGHAT, CDR2 FQNNGV. CDR3 length: 15 residues. The CDR3 is CASSLGSGRAHEQFF. CDR3 nucleotides: TGTGCCAGCAGCTTAGGGAGCGGGAGGGCCCATGAGCAGTTCTTC.